A single sample gave rise to the 7 T cell receptor beta chains below, sequenced in a study of technical replicates of blood from four donors. Data came from immunoSEQ multiplex PCR; TCRdb stores just in-frame clones and leaves some out. This table holds some 57,000 clones, roughly 86% found once. The sequencing sample was made of PBMCs. The receptors were sampled from a human donor in good health. Some clones in this sample may be carry-over from other donors' samples.

The gene calls are TRBV7-2 and TRBJ2-1, with TRBD2 identical over 14 bases. This CDR3 has 16 amino acids. CDR1 and CDR2 from the germline V gene are SGHTA and FQGNSA. V lost 4 bases, J lost 10 bases, and 9 bases stayed unmatched. CDR3 sequence reads: CASSYLGTSGSGEQFF. The CDR3 DNA sequence: TGTGCCAGCAGCTACTTAGGGACTAGCGGGAGTGGAGAGCAGTTCTTC. The full variable domain, its missing parts supplied by reference TRBV7-2 and TRBJ2-1, is GAGVSQSPSNKVTEKGKDVELRCDPISGHTALYWYRQSLGQGLEFLIYFQGNSAPDKSGLPSDRFSAERTGGSVSTLTIQRTQQEDSAVYLCASSYLGTSGSGEQFFGPGTRLTVL.

The J gene is TRBJ1-1, the V gene TRBV5-6; no firm D call. The CDR3 has 15 amino acids. Germline-derived CDR1 and CDR2 are SGHDT and YYEEEE. Trimming cost V 2 bases and J 0 bases, with 11 bases left between them. CDR3 nucleotides: TGTGCCAGCAGCTTTATCAGTGAAATGAACACTGAAGCTTTCTTT. It yields the protein CASSFISEMNTEAFF.

In regard to this clone: At the DNA level, this CDR3 is encoded by other sequences in the same sample as well. CDR3 residues: CASSLGTGTDTQYF. The CDR3 coding sequence is TGCGCCAGCAGCTTAGGGACAGGCACAGATACGCAGTATTTT. The chain couples TRBV5-1 to TRBJ2-3, with 7 bases aligning to TRBD1. The germline CDR1 and CDR2 sequences are SGHRS and YFSETQ. V gave up 2 bases and J gave up 1 base; unmatched junction bases: 1. CDR3 size: 14 residues. Complete variable domain (other parts from reference TRBV5-1 and TRBJ2-3): KAGVTQTPRYLIKTRGQQVTLSCSPISGHRSVSWYQQTPGQGLQFLFEYFSETQRNKGNFPGRFSGRQFSNSRSEMNVSTLELGDSALYLCASSLGTGTDTQYFGPGTRLTVL.

The chain couples TRBV5-6 to TRBJ2-5; D perhaps matches TRBD2 (6 bases). V lost 4 bases, J lost 5 bases, and 12 bases lay in between. There are 13 residues in the CDR3. Germline values: CDR1 SGHDT, CDR2 YYEEEE. Here the CDR3 reads CASSSSGLETQYF. For the CDR3, the DNA is TGTGCCAGCAGCAGTAGCGGTTTGGAGACCCAGTACTTC. The complete variable domain, with remaining parts taken from reference TRBV5-6 and TRBJ2-5, reads DAGVTQSPTHLIKTRGQQVTLRCSPKSGHDTVSWYQQALGQGPQFIFQYYEEEERQRGNFPDRFSGHQFPNYSSELNVNALLLGDSALYLCASSSSGLETQYFGPGTRLLVL.

The chain links TRBV4-1 to TRBJ1-6; 7 bases fit TRBD1. CDR1 and CDR2 from the germline V gene are MGHRA and YSYEKL. V lost 3 bases and J lost 7; bases outside the gene matches: 15. The CDR3 is 18 amino acids. CDR3 DNA: TGCGCCAGCAGCCAGGCCATCGACAGGGTAGTTAGGAATTCACCCCTCCACTTT. Its protein is CASSQAIDRVVRNSPLHF.

This chain joins TRBV6-6 and TRBJ1-3; D uncertain. Trimming stripped 6 bases from V and 0 bases from J, with 9 bases between. CDR3 size: 14 residues. CDR1 and CDR2 (germline): MNHNY, SVGAGI (reference sequence). This CDR3 is CASSYVRSGNTIYF. CDR3 coding DNA: TGTGCCAGCAGCTATGTTCGCTCTGGAAACACCATATATTTT.

This clone was detected only a few times. CDR3 sequence reads: CAWSAPGTINQPQHF. The CDR3 DNA reads TGTGCCTGGAGTGCTCCCGGGACAATCAATCAGCCCCAGCATTTT. The chain links TRBV30 to TRBJ1-5; D possibly corresponds to TRBD1 (6 bases). This CDR3 spans 15 amino acids. CDR1 GTSNPN and CDR2 SVGIG come from the germline V gene (reference sequence). Trimming cost V 1 base and J 3 bases, with 13 bases left between them.